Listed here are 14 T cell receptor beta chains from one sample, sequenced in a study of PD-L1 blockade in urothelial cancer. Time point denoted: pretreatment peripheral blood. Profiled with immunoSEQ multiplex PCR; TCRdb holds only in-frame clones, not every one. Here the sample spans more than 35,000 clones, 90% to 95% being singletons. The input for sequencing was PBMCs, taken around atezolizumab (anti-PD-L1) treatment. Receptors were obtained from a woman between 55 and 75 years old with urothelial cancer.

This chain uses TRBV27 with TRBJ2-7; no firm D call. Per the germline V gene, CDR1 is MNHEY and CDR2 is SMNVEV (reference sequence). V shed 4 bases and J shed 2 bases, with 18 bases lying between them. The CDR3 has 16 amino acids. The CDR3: CASSWASPRSPYEQYF. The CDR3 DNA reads TGTGCCAGCAGTTGGGCTTCCCCCCGAAGCCCCTACGAGCAGTACTTC.

CDR3 nucleotides: TGTGCCAGCAGCTTAGAACTAGCGGGAGGGCCCGCGCAGTATTTT. Amino acid sequence: CASSLELAGGPAQYF. J is TRBJ2-3 and V is TRBV7-2; 13 bases fit TRBD2. The CDR3 consists of 15 residues. V dropped 1 base and J dropped 10; count of bases not matched to a gene: 5. The germline gives CDR1 SGHTA, CDR2 FQGNSA.

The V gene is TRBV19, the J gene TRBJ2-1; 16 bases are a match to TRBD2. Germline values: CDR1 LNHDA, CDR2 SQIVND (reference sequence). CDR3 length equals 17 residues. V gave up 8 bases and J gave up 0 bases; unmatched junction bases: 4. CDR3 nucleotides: TGTGCCAGTCTGGGACTAGCGGGAGGGAGCTCCTACAATGAGCAGTTCTTC. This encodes CASLGLAGGSSYNEQFF.

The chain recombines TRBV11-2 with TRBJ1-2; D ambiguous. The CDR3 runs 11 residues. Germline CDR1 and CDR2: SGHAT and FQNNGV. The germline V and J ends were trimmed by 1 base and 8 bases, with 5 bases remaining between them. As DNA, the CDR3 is TGTGCCAGCAGCTTAGGCGGGGGCTACACCTTC. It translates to CASSLGGGYTF.

The CDR3 is CASSQEGTSSYNEQFF. In nucleotides, the CDR3 is TGCGCCAGCAGCCAAGAAGGAACTAGCAGCTACAATGAGCAGTTCTTC. This rearrangement joins TRBV4-3 to TRBJ2-1, with D possibly being TRBD2 (6 bases). CDR1 LGHNA and CDR2 YSLEER come from the germline V gene. Trimming stripped 0 bases from V and 3 bases from J, with 12 bases between. The CDR3 loop spans 16 amino acids.

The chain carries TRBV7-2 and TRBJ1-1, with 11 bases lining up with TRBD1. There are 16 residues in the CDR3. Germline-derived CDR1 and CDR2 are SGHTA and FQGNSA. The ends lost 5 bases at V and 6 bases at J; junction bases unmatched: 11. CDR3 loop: CASSTGQGAPGAEAFF. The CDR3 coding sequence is TGTGCCAGCAGCACTGGACAGGGGGCGCCTGGGGCTGAAGCTTTCTTT.

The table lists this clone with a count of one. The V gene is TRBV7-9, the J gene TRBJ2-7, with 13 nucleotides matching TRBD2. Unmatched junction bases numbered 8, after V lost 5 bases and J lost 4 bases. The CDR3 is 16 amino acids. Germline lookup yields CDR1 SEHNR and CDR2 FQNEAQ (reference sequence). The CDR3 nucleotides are TGTGCCAGCAGCCCAGGGACTAGCGGGGTACAATACGAGCAGTACTTC. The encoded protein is CASSPGTSGVQYEQYF.

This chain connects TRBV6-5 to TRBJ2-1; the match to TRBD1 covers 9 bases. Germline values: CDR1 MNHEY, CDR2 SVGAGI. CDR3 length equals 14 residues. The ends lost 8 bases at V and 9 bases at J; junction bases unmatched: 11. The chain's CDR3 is CASHRQGVASEQFF. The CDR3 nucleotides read TGTGCCAGCCATCGACAGGGGGTGGCGAGTGAGCAGTTCTTC.

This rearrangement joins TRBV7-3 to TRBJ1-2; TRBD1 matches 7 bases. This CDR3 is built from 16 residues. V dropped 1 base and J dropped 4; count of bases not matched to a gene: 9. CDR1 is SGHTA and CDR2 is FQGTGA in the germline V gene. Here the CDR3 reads CASSLIGGDRTYGYTF. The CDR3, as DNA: TGTGCCAGCAGCTTAATCGGTGGGGACAGAACCTATGGCTACACCTTC.

The CDR3 bases are TGTGCCAGTAGTATTGCCGGGGACAGGGGGTTAGGAGAGACCCAGTACTTC. Translation: CASSIAGDRGLGETQYF. The chain employs TRBV19 and TRBJ2-5; 11 bases match TRBD1. CDR3 length: 17 residues. With V trimmed by 3 bases and J by 4 bases, 10 bases remained unmatched. CDR1 and CDR2 from the germline V gene are LNHDA and SQIVND (reference sequence).

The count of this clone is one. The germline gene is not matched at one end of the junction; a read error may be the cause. CDR3 in amino acids: CASSYRADRSNRALF. CDR3 sequence (DNA): TGTGCCAGCAGTTATAGGGCAGACAGGTCAAATCGCGCCCTGTTT. V usage is TRBV6-6 and J usage is TRBJ2-7, with D maybe TRBD1 (6 bases). CDR1 is MNHNY, CDR2 SVGAGI, per germline (reference sequence). The CDR3 totals 15 residues.

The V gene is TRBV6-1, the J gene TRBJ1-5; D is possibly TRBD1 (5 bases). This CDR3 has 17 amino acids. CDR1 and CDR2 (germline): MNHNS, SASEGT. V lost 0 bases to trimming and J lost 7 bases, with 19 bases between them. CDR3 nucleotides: TGTGCCAGCAGTGAAGCATTAGGTGAGGGGAGGGGACAGCCCCAGCATTTT. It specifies CASSEALGEGRGQPQHF.

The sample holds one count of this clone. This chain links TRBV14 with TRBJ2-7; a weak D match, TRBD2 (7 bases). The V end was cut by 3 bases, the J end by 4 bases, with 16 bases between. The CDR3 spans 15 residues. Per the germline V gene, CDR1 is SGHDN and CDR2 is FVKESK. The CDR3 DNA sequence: TGTGCCAGCAGCCACCCCCCGGGGGGCGTATACGAGCAGTACTTC. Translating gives CASSHPPGGVYEQYF.

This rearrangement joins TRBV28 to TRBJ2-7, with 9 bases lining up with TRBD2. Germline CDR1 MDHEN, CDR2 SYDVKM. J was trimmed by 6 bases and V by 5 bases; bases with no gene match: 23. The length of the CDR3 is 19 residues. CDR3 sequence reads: CASSIRQMRTSEGQFEQYF. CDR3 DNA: TGTGCCAGCAGTATCCGACAGATGCGGACTAGCGAAGGGCAGTTCGAGCAGTACTTC.